These 11 T cell receptor beta chains came from one sample sequenced in a study of regulatory T cells in long-lasting Graves disease. As to time point: newly diagnosed GD, antithyroid drugs for less than 3 months. PBMC-extracted RNA yielded the TCR library. Library construction for TCR beta used iRepertoire HTBI primers and Arm-PCR of CDR3 regions. TCRdb passed the multiplex PCR reads through MiXCR, listing each CDR3 protein once. The sample holds around 420,000 distinct CDR3 sequences; 15% are singletons and the top ten take about 7.6%. The same sample was also used in a study of T cells in Graves' hyperthyroidism and ophthalmopathy.

The sample here was peripheral blood mononuclear cells (PBMCs), taken at new diagnosis, from a patient treated with antithyroid drugs. The source of these receptors is a woman aged 40 to 49 with Graves disease.

This clonotype was counted ten times or more. The CDR3 reads CASSPRGTGRLERELYEQYF. CDR3 nucleotide sequence: TGTGCCAGCAGTCCCAGAGGGACGGGACGGCTCGAGCGGGAGTTGTACGAGCAGTACTTC. The chain couples TRBV27 to TRBJ2-7, with 8 positions matching TRBD2. There are 20 residues in the CDR3. The V and J ends lost 5 bases and 4 bases, in that order; junction bases with no gene match: 25. In germline, CDR1 is MNHEY, CDR2 SMNVEV (reference sequence).

This clonotype was counted at least ten times. This rearrangement joins TRBV15 to TRBJ2-3; 8 nucleotides agree with TRBD1. The CDR3 spans 17 residues. The trim removed 0 bases at V and 6 bases at J, leaving 11 bases unmatched. CDR1 and CDR2 (germline): LNHNV, YYDKDF (reference sequence). The CDR3 sequence is CATSRDPGTGFADTQYF. DNA of the CDR3: TGTGCCACCAGCAGAGATCCGGGGACAGGCTTTGCTGATACGCAGTATTTT.

This clonotype was detected only a few times. The chain joins TRBV9 to TRBJ2-7; no clear D gene. The CDR3 is 16 amino acids. Trimming removed 2 bases at V and 0 bases at J, with 15 bases between. Germline CDR1 is SGDLS and CDR2 is YYNGEE. The CDR3 nucleotides read TGTGCCAGCAGCGTCTCCCCCAACTTGAACTCCTACGAGCAGTACTTC. Protein product: CASSVSPNLNSYEQYF.

This chain uses TRBV7-9 with TRBJ1-2; TRBD1 is a possible D gene (5 bases). V lost 4 bases, J lost 1 base, and 13 bases lay in between. CDR1 and CDR2 from the germline V gene are SEHNR and FQNEAQ (reference sequence). The CDR3 loop spans 15 amino acids. In DNA form, the CDR3 reads TGTGCCAGCAGCTCTTTGCAGGGTGGTAACTATGGCTACACCTTC. Its translation: CASSSLQGGNYGYTF.

This clonotype was detected ten times or more. J is TRBJ2-3 and V is TRBV29-1; 11 bases align to TRBD2. V shed 4 bases and J 5 bases; nucleotides not matched to a gene: 5. Per germline, CDR1 SQVTM and CDR2 ANQGSEA. The CDR3 is 14 residues long. The DNA for the CDR3 is TGCAGCGTTGTAGCGGGAGGGCTCGGAGATACGCAGTATTTT. It encodes CSVVAGGLGDTQYF.

This clonotype was observed many times. The chain couples TRBV12-3 or TRBV12-4 to TRBJ1-2, with a weak D call TRBD1 (5 bases). The CDR3 length is 14 residues. V was shortened by 4 bases and J by 4 bases, with 13 bases between the two germline ends. The CDR3 here is CASSSGPFLYGYTF. CDR3 coding DNA: TGTGCCAGCAGTTCGGGACCTTTCCTCTATGGCTACACCTTC.

Concerning this clonotype: The junction departs from the called germline gene at one end, perhaps through a read error. The chain links TRBV5-1 to TRBJ2-1; perhaps TRBD2 as D (7 bases). CDR1 and CDR2 from the germline V gene are SGHRS and YFSETQ. This CDR3 spans 15 amino acids. The CDR3 spells CANSLGDNTSGGQFF. CDR3 coding DNA: TGCGCCAACAGCCTAGGGGACAACACCTCGGGGGGGCAGTTCTTC.

As to this clonotype: One junction end disagrees with the germline gene, perhaps due to a read error. The V gene is TRBV30, the J gene TRBJ1-1, with unresolved D. Germline lookup yields CDR1 GTSNPN and CDR2 SVGIG (reference sequence). The CDR3 is made up of 16 amino acids. The CDR3 nucleotides read TGTGCCTGGAGTGTAGCGGGATCCCCCACAAACACTGGAGCTTTCTTT. Encoded protein: CAWSVAGSPTNTGAFF.

This clonotype was seen many times. J is TRBJ2-5 and V is TRBV3-1, with 10 bases fitting TRBD2. Germline CDR1 is LGHDT and CDR2 is YNNKEL (reference sequence). With V trimmed by 0 bases and J by 6 bases, 10 bases remained unmatched. The CDR3 contains 17 residues. The CDR3 nucleotides read TGTGCCAGCAGCCAAGAAAGGAGAGCGGGAGGGCCAAAGACCCAGTACTTC. This gives the protein CASSQERRAGGPKTQYF.

This clonotype was seen repeatedly, ten times or more. V and J are TRBV12-5 and TRBJ1-6; D not certain. The V and J ends lost 0 bases and 7 bases respectively, with 16 bases between them. The CDR3 totals 17 residues. Germline V gives CDR1 LGHNT, CDR2 FRNRAP. The CDR3 coding sequence is TGTGCTAGTGGTTTGGTAGTCGGGAGGGATATCAATTCACCCCTCCACTTT. Amino acids: CASGLVVGRDINSPLHF. The full variable domain, completed using reference TRBV12-5 and TRBJ1-6, is DARVTQTPRHKVTEMGQEVTMRCQPILGHNTVFWYRQTMMQGLELLAYFRNRAPLDDSGMPKDRFSAEMPDATLATLKIQPSEPRDSAVYFCASGLVVGRDINSPLHFGNGTRLTVT.

The chain uses TRBV20-1 and TRBJ2-3; 7 bases match TRBD2. With V trimmed by 0 bases and J by 8 bases, 8 bases remained unmatched. There are 14 residues in the CDR3. The germline V gene has CDR1 DFQATT and CDR2 SNEGSKA (reference sequence). The CDR3 protein is CSAREGLGTGTQYF. CDR3 in DNA: TGCAGTGCTAGAGAAGGACTAGGGACGGGTACGCAGTATTTT.